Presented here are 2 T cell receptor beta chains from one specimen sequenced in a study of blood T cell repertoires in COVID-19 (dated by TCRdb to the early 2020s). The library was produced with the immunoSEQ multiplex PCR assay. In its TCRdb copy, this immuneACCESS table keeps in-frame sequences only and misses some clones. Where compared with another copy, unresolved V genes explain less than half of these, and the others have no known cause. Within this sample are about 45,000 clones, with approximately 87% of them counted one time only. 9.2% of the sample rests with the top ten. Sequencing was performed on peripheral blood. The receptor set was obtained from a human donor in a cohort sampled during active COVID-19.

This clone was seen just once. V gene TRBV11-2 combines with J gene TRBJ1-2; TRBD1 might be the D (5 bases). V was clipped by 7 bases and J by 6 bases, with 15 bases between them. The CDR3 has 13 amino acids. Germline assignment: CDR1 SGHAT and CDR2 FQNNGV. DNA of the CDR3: TGTGCCAGCACCATAGGGGATCCGAATGGCTACACCTTC. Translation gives CASTIGDPNGYTF.

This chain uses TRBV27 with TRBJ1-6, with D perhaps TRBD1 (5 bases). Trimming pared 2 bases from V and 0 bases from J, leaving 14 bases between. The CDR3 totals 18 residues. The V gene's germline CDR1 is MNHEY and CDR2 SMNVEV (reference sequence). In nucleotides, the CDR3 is TGTGCCAGCAGTTTAGGGGCTCCCGGTAGCTCCTATAATTCACCCCTCCACTTT. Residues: CASSLGAPGSSYNSPLHF.